The present T cell receptor (beta chain) was sequenced within a study of blood T cell repertoires in COVID-19. Study in general: PBMCs, B-cell-depleted T cells, or T cells provided the cDNA or gDNA that made up the material.

Here immunoSEQ multiplex PCR was the method, and the copy in TCRdb shows in-frame clones only, minus some. The sample includes roughly 220,000 clones, around 84% of them seen just once. V gave up 7 bases and J gave up 3 bases; unmatched junction bases: 7. This CDR3 contains 14 residues. CDR1 WSHSY and CDR2 SAAADI come from the germline V gene. Sequenced input: peripheral blood. This chain links TRBV10-2 with TRBJ2-7; 9 bases match TRBD2. The source of this sequence is a woman between 55 and 75 years old who had recovered from COVID-19. This chain's CDR3 is CASKVSGGHYEQYF. The CDR3 DNA reads TGCGCCAGCAAAGTTAGCGGGGGACACTACGAGCAGTACTTC.